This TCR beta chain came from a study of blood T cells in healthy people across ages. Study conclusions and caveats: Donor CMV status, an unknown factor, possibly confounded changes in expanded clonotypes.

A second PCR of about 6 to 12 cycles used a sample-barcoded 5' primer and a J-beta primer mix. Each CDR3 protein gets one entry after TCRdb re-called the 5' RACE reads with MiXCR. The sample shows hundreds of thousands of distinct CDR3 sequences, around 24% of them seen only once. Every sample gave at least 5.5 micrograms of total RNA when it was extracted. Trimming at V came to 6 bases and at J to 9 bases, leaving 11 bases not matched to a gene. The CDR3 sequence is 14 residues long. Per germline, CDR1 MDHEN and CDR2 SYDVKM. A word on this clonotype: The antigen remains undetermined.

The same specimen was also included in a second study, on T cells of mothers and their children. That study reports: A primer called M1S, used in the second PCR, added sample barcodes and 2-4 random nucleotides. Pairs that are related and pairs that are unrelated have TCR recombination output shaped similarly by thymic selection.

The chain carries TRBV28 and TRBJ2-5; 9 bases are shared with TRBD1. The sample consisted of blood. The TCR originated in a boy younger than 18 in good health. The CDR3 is CASSNRDRVEAQYF. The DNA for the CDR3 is TGTGCCAGCAGCAACCGGGACAGGGTGGAGGCCCAGTACTTC.